This TCR beta chain derives from a study of blood T cell repertoires in COVID-19. Study background: PBMCs, B-cell-depleted T cells, or T cells provided the cDNA or gDNA that made up the material.

How the authors handled the data: Reference gene primer amplification gave nucleated cell count estimates. TCRdb's table, derived via immunoSEQ multiplex PCR, lists solely in-frame clones and lacks some. V, J and clone size are taken as reported in that table, and D and trimming were inferred from the DNA itself. The table records approximately 66,000 clones, 88% of them present only once. V lost 1 base and J lost 6, with 9 bases in between. The CDR3 extends over 14 amino acids. Germline V gene sequence: CDR1 MDHEN, CDR2 SYDVKM. This rearrangement joins TRBV28 to TRBJ2-2; D remains unclear. The TCR sequence derives from a woman between 45 and 60 years old with active or convalescent COVID-19. Sample: peripheral blood. Written as DNA, the CDR3 is TGTGCCAGCAGTTTATACGCCCTAGCCGGGGAGCTGTTTTTT. It translates to CASSLYALAGELFF.